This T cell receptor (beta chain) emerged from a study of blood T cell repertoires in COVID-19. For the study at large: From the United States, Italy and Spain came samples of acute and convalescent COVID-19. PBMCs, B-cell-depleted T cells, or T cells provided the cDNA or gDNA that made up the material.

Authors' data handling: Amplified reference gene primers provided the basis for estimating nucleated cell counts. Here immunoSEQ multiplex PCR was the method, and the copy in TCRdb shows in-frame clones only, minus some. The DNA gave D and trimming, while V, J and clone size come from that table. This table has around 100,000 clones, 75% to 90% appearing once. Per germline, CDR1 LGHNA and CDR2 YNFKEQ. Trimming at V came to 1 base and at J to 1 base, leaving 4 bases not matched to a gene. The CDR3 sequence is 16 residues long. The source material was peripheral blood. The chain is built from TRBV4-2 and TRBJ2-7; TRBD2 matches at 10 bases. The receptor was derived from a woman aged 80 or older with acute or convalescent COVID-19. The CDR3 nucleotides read TGTGCCAGCAGCCAAGCGCTAGCGGGGGCTTCCTACGAGCAGTACTTC. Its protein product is CASSQALAGASYEQYF.